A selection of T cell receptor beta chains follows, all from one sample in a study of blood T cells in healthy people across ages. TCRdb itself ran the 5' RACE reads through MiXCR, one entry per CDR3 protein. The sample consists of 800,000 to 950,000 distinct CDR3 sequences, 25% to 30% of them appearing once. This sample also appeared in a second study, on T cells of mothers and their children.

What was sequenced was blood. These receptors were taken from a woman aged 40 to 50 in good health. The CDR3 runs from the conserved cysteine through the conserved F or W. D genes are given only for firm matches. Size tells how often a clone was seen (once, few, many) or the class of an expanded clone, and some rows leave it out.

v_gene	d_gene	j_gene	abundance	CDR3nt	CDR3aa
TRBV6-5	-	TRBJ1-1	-	TGTGCCAGCAGGACTCCAAGGGAAGCTTTCTTT	CASRTPREAFF
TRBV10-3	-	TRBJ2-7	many	TGTGCCATCGGCTCAGGGGTGTCTGTCGAGCAGTACTTC	CAIGSGVSVEQYF
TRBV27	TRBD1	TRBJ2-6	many	TGTGCCAGCAGCCACAGGGGTTCTGGGGCCAACGTCCTGACTTTC	CASSHRGSGANVLTF
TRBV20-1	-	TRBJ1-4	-	TGCAGTGCCCCCGATCTGGGGGTAAATGAAAAACTGTTTTTT	CSAPDLGVNEKLFF
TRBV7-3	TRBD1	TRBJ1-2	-	TGTGCCAGCAGCCGAGGGGGCAGGGACTATCCCACCTTC	CASSRGGRDYPTF
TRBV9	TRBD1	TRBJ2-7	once	TGTGCCAGCAGCGGACAGGGTTCGGCAGGCCACGAGCAGTACTTC	CASSGQGSAGHEQYF
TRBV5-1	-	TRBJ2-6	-	TGCGCCAGCAGCGCCTCGACAGCTTCAACATCCAACGTCCTGACTTTC	CASSASTASTSNVLTF
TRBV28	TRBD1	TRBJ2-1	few	TGTGCCAGCAGTTTTGGGGACAGGGGGCGCAGTAAGCAGTTCTTC	CASSFGDRGRSKQFF
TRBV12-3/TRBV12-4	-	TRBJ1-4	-	TGTGCCAGCAGTTTACGGACCCTTGGAGGGGGAAAGGAAAAACTGTTTTTT	CASSLRTLGGGKEKLFF
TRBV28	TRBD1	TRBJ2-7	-	TGTGCCAGCAGCTCGGGACAGGGTCTCCTCCTCGAGCAGTACTTC	CASSSGQGLLLEQYF
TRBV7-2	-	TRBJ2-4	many	TGTGCCAGCAGCCCCAGACAGCAGATTCAGTACTTC	CASSPRQQIQYF
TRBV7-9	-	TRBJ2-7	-	TGTGCCAGCAGCTCCAAGGGGGTCTACGAGCAGTACTTC	CASSSKGVYEQYF
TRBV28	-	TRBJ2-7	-	TGTGCCAGCAGCCCAGAGCGACAGGACACCTACGAGCAGTACTTC	CASSPERQDTYEQYF
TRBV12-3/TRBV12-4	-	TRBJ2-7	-	-	CASRFGRGASRKYF
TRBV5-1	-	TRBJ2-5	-	TGCGCCAGCAGCCCGTCTTGGGGGCGCGAGACCCAGTACTTC	CASSPSWGRETQYF
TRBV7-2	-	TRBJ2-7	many	TGTGCCAGCAGCACATCCGGGACACCCTCCTACGAGCAGTACTTC	CASSTSGTPSYEQYF
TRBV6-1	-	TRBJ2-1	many	TGTGCCAGCAGGGCGTCCTCCCTGGGGACCTACAATGAGCAGTTCTTC	CASRASSLGTYNEQFF
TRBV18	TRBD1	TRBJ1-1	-	TGTGCCAGCTCCCCAGTGCTTACAGGGGAGGACACTGAAGCTTTCTTT	CASSPVLTGEDTEAFF
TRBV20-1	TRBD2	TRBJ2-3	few	TGCAGTGCTAGAGATCGGGAGGGGGTCTCAGATACGCAGTATTTT	CSARDREGVSDTQYF
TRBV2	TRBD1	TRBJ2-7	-	TGTGCCAGCAGTGAAGCGCCTAGGACAGGGACCTACGAGCGGTACTTC	CASSEAPRTGTYERYF
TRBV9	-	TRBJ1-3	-	TGTGCCAGCAGCGCCCCACGGTCTGGATACACCATATATTTT	CASSAPRSGYTIYF
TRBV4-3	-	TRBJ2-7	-	TGCGCCTGCAGCCAAGATCGGCTCAACTCCGGCTACGAGCAGTACTTC	CACSQDRLNSGYEQYF
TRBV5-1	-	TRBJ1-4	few	TGCGCCAGCAGCGGAGGATTCGGGACGGATAATGAAAAACTGTTTTTT	CASSGGFGTDNEKLFF
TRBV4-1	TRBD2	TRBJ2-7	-	TGCGCCAGCAGCCAAGTATCTGCGGGAGGTCGGGAGCAGTACTTC	CASSQVSAGGREQYF
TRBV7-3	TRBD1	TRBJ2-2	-	TGTGCCAGCAGCTTTCGGGACAGCGGGGAGCTGTTTTTT	CASSFRDSGELFF
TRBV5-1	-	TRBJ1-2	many	TGCGCCAGCGCGGACAGCCTTAACTTTGGCTACACCTTC	CASADSLNFGYTF
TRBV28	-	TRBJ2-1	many	TGTGCCAGCAGCTTAGCGTATGAGCAGTTCTTC	CASSLAYEQFF
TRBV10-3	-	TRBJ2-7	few	TGTGCCATCAGTGAGTCGAAAAATGGTGGCAACGAGCAGTACTTC	CAISESKNGGNEQYF
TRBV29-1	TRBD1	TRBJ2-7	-	TGCAGCGCTACACGACAGGGGGCTGGTCACGAGCAGTACTTC	CSATRQGAGHEQYF
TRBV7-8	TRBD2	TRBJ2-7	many	TGTGCCAGCAGCTTAGACGGCGGGAGCTCCTACGAGCAGTACTTC	CASSLDGGSSYEQYF
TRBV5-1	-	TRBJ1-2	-	TGCGCCAGCAGCTTGGCCCCAGGAAATAACTATGGCTACACCTTC	CASSLAPGNNYGYTF
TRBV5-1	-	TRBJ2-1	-	TGCGCCAGCAAGGAGTACAATGAGCAGTTCTTC	CASKEYNEQFF
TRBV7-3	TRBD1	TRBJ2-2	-	TGTGCCAGCAGCTTAGGGGACAGTAACACCGGGGAGCTGTTTTTT	CASSLGDSNTGELFF
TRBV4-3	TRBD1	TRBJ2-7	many	TGCGCCAGCAGCCCCGACAGGGGGTTCTCCTACGAGCAGTACTTC	CASSPDRGFSYEQYF
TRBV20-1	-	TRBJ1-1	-	TGCAGTGCTAGATCGGCAGTCCTTATGAACACTGAAGCTTTCTTT	CSARSAVLMNTEAFF
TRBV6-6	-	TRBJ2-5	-	TGTGCCAGCAGCCGCACCTCCTGGAAGGATCTACAAGAGACCCAGTACTTC	CASSRTSWKDLQETQYF
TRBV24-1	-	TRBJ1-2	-	TGTGCCACCAGTGATCGGTCCATCGGAGGCTACACCTTC	CATSDRSIGGYTF
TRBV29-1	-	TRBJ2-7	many	TGCAGCGTTGAGTACAGGGAGGGCTACGAGCAGTACTTC	CSVEYREGYEQYF
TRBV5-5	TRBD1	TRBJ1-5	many	TGTGCCAGCAGCTTGGGTACAGGGGGCACTCAGCCCCAGCATTTT	CASSLGTGGTQPQHF
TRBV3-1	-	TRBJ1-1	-	TGTGCCAGCAGCCAAGATAGGTCTTCTGAAGCTTTCTTT	CASSQDRSSEAFF
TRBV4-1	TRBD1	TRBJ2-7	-	TGCGCCAGCAGCCAAGATTGGACAGGGACCTACGAGCAGTACTTC	CASSQDWTGTYEQYF